This paragraph reports one T cell receptor beta chain. What it recognizes is unknown. At the time of sampling, donors were nominally healthy, though unrecorded immune exposures were likely. The primer mix had 60 Vbeta and 13 Jbeta primers. TCRdb's copy holds only in-frame clones and misses some; the assay was immunoSEQ multiplex PCR. The data show 200,000 to 250,000 clones, 78% seen once. The CDR3 spans 14 residues. Germline CDR1 and CDR2: MNHNS and SASEGT. This entry is derived from a study of cytomegalovirus exposure and HLA in healthy donors. Study-level information: About 80 million unique TCRs from HLA-typed donors were held in an early data release.

General study results and limits: Analysis performed later found about 18,000 TCR beta sequences associated with HLA alleles at 0.05 false discovery rate. Most TCR sequences were seen very rarely across donors, but some public TCRs occurred in many.

The chain is built from TRBV6-1 and TRBJ2-5; tentative D call: TRBD1 (5 bases). The J call is uncertain, as TRBJ2-7 better fits the DNA end. The clonotype was recovered from a male donor in good health and CMV-seronegative. Input material: PBMCs. The CDR3 reads CASSGTGPLYEQYF. CDR3 DNA: TGTGCCAGCAGTGGTACAGGACCCCTCTACGAGCAGTACTTC.